This entry concerns a single T cell receptor beta chain. J lost 4 bases, V lost 3 bases, and 2 bases had no gene match. The V gene's germline CDR1 is SNHLY and CDR2 FYNNEI. This CDR3 is built from 13 residues. The entry originates in a study of OX40 agonist ivuxolimab in advanced cancers. In the study overall: Patients' therapy was ivuxolimab, an antibody that acts as an agonist of OX40 (CD134). Therapy given before enrollment (anti-PD-1, anti-PD-L1 or anti-CTLA-4) was allowed, and 30% to 50% had some.

If patients had autoimmune disease history or systemic immunosuppression, they were excluded. The investigators sampled blood at baseline, at cycle 4 day 1, and at cycle 7 day 1. Sequencing was performed with immunoSEQ multiplex PCR; in TCRdb, only in-frame clones are kept and a portion is missing. This table has 69,000 or so clones, around 88% appearing once. Specimen: CD4+ or CD8+ T cells sorted from blood, collected in a trial of the OX40 agonist ivuxolimab. This clonotype was obtained from an adult with an advanced solid tumor such as melanoma, head and neck, liver or kidney cancer. The chain has TRBV2 and TRBJ2-5; TRBD1 matches 7 bases. The CDR3 protein is CASSDRGRETQYF. In nucleotides, the CDR3 is TGTGCCAGCAGTGACAGGGGGAGAGAGACCCAGTACTTC.